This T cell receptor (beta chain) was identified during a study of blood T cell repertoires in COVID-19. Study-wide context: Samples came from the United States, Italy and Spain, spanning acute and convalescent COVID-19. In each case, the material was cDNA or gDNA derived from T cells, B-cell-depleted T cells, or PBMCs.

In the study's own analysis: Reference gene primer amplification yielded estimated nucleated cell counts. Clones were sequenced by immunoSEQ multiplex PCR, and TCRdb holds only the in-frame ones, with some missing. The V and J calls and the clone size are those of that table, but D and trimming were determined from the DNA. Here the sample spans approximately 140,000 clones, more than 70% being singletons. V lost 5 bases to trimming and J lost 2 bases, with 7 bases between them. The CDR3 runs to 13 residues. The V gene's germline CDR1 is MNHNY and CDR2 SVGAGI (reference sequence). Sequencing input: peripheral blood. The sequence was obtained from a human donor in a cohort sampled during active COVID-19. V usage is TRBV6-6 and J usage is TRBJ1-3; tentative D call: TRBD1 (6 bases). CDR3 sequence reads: CASSQGTGNTIYF. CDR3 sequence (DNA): TGTGCCAGCAGTCAGGGGACTGGAAACACCATATATTTT.